The T cell receptor beta chain described here comes from a study of T-cell memory formation after mild COVID-19. Findings and limits, study-wide: Clones that contracted from day 15 to 85 were balanced CD4/CD8, while later expanders leaned CD4+. The appearance of some responding clones in pre-infection memory suggested that cross-reactive memory joined. Shrinking CD4+ clones were chiefly CM and EM; CD8+ ones were chiefly EMRA.

5'RACE, which relied on constant-segment primers, yielded TCR alpha and TCR beta cDNA libraries carrying sample barcodes and UMIs. TCRdb re-called the 5' RACE reads through MiXCR, storing one row per CDR3 protein. The table includes more than 250,000 distinct CDR3 sequences, around 17% detected once. The CDR3 sequence is 16 residues long. V was clipped by 3 bases and J by 1 base, with 15 bases between them. Germline V CDR1 and CDR2: SGHTA, FQGNSA. This clonotype was counted only a few times. Its target is not known. Sample: PBMCs or a T cell subset sorted from them (not recorded which). The chain combines TRBV7-2 with TRBJ2-5, with D possibly matching TRBD1 (7 bases). This receptor was taken from a man aged 18 to 29 who had mild COVID-19 (a few samples of this study predate the infection). Cell type and time point are not known. This CDR3 reads CASSLVRGASQETQYF. CDR3 nucleotides: TGTGCCAGCAGCTTGGTCAGGGGGGCCTCCCAAGAGACCCAGTACTTC.